The 10 T cell receptor beta chains presented below share a single source sample, sequenced in a study of T cell repertoires in cytomegalovirus infection. TCRdb called the reads again in MiXCR, with one record for every CDR3 protein. Here the sample spans about half a million distinct CDR3 sequences, more than 30% being singletons. For these TCRs, the target antigens are not known. The sequencing here drew on cultured PBMCs, taken from culture after CMV antigen stimulation. These TCRs come from a human donor in good health (CMV status not recorded). Some clones in this sample may be carry-over from other donors' samples.

V is TRBV24-1 and J is TRBJ2-1; 9 bases align to TRBD2. The germline V gene has CDR1 KGHDR and CDR2 SFDVKD. The CDR3 runs to 17 residues. The J segment lost 2 bases and the V segment lost 2 bases, leaving 6 bases of the junction unmatched. CDR3 sequence reads: CATSDYRTSAAYNEQFF. In DNA, the CDR3 is TGTGCCACCAGTGATTACCGGACTAGCGCAGCCTACAATGAGCAGTTCTTC.

This clonotype was observed a few times. This may be a read error: a much more frequent sequence differs by one nucleotide. The CDR3 here is CASSLGQHNSPLHF. CDR3 DNA sequence: TGTGCCAGCAGCTTGGGACAGCATAATTCACCCCTCCACTTT. The chain joins TRBV7-2 to TRBJ1-6, with 7 bases aligning to TRBD1. Germline CDR1 and CDR2: SGHTA and FQGNSA. The junction had 1 base not matched to a gene; V was cut back by 3 bases and J by 5 bases. CDR3 size: 14 residues.

This clonotype has more than one count but fewer than ten. The chain uses TRBV7-9 and TRBJ2-1, with TRBD1 matching over 8 bases. The junction had 7 bases not matched to a gene; V was cut back by 0 bases and J by 12 bases. CDR1 and CDR2 from the germline V gene are SEHNR and FQNEAQ (reference sequence). This CDR3 region has 14 residues. The CDR3: CASSLAAGGGRQFF. As DNA, the CDR3 is TGTGCCAGCAGCTTAGCTGCAGGGGGCGGTCGGCAGTTCTTC.

This clonotype was seen a handful of times. The chain combines TRBV25-1 with TRBJ2-1, with D unclear. The V end was cut by 6 bases, the J end by 8 bases, with 20 bases between. CDR1 and CDR2 (germline): MGHDK, SYGVNS. The CDR3 extends over 15 amino acids. CDR3 DNA sequence: TGTGCCAGCAGGCGGATAGGTGGGATGGTCCATGAGCAGTTCTTC. This codes for CASRRIGGMVHEQFF.

This clonotype was detected once. The chain employs TRBV6-2 or TRBV6-3 and TRBJ2-2; perhaps TRBD2 as D (5 bases). CDR1 is MNHEY, CDR2 SVGEGT, per germline. Trimming took off 4 bases at V and 7 bases at J, with 13 bases between the two ends. The CDR3 contains 14 residues. The CDR3 protein is CASSFDRGVGELFF. The CDR3 nucleotides read TGTGCCAGCAGTTTCGATCGGGGAGTCGGGGAGCTGTTTTTT.

V is TRBV9 and J is TRBJ1-1; a possible D gene is TRBD1 (5 bases). This CDR3 contains 13 residues. Germline V CDR1 and CDR2: SGDLS, YYNGEE. V gave up 3 bases and J gave up 8 bases, with 14 bases separating them. The CDR3 sequence: CASSAEGALEAFF. As DNA, the CDR3 is TGTGCCAGCAGCGCCGAAGGGGCTCTAGAAGCTTTCTTT. The full variable domain, with the rest looked up from reference TRBV9 and TRBJ1-1, is DSGVTQTPKHLITATGQRVTLRCSPRSGDLSVYWYQQSLDQGLQFLIQYYNGEERAKGNILERFSAQQFPDLHSELNLSSLELGDSALYFCASSAEGALEAFFGQGTRLTVV.

The rearrangement joins TRBV19 to TRBJ2-1, with TRBD2 matching over 9 bases. The CDR3 consists of 14 residues. Germline V gene data show CDR1 as LNHDA and CDR2 as SQIVND (reference sequence). The V and J ends lost 7 bases and 7 bases, in that order; junction bases with no gene match: 8. The CDR3 loop reads CASKRSSGENEQFF. The CDR3 nucleotides are TGTGCCAGTAAGAGGTCTAGCGGGGAAAATGAGCAGTTCTTC.

This chain connects TRBV5-1 to TRBJ2-6, with 10 bases aligning to TRBD1. CDR3 length equals 16 residues. The V gene's germline CDR1 is SGHRS and CDR2 YFSETQ. J was trimmed by 2 bases and V by 3 bases; bases with no gene match: 2. The CDR3: CASSSGTGAGANVLTF. The CDR3 DNA follows: TGCGCCAGCAGCTCGGGGACAGGGGCTGGGGCCAACGTCCTGACTTTC.

The rearrangement joins TRBV28 to TRBJ1-4; 12 nucleotides agree with TRBD1. Germline CDR1 and CDR2: MDHEN and SYDVKM. The CDR3 covers 18 residues. V lost 8 bases and J lost 8; bases outside the gene matches: 18. CDR3 nucleotide sequence: TGTGCCAGCGGCCTGGCCGGGACAGGGGGCGGGTCCGGCGAAAAACTGTTTTTT. Its protein product is CASGLAGTGGGSGEKLFF.

This clonotype occurred many times. The chain has TRBV7-2 and TRBJ2-3, with a weak D call TRBD2 (6 bases). The germline CDR1 and CDR2 sequences are SGHTA and FQGNSA. This CDR3 is 12 amino acids long. Trimming cost V 1 base and J 10 bases, with 9 bases left between them. CDR3 amino acids: CASSLEAGSQYF. CDR3 bases: TGTGCCAGCAGCTTAGAGGCGGGGTCGCAGTATTTT.